The clone carrying this TCR beta chain was recorded a few times. Antigen unknown. The source material, RNA transcripts, was used to amplify TCR beta CDR3 regions. With the HTBI primer set, the TCR CDR3 went through a first round of RT-PCR. TCRdb itself ran the multiplex PCR reads through MiXCR, one entry per CDR3 protein. The data show 300,000 or so distinct CDR3 sequences, 17% seen once. Clinical symptoms, serum thyroxine, TRAb, thyroid ultrasound and orbital computed tomography informed diagnoses. This entry belongs to a study of T cells in Graves' hyperthyroidism and ophthalmopathy. Findings and caveats of the study: Before onset, by a median of around 6.1 months, the model predicted ophthalmopathy. Expanded thyroid clonotypes (above 0.001) were mostly also found in blood. Ophthalmopathy stood apart from stable hyperthyroidism in a 13 V-J model.

The clonotype comes from a woman between 55 and 75 years old with Graves' ophthalmopathy. Sequenced sample: blood.

Here the CDR3 DNA reads TGTGCCAGCAGCCTTTGGACAGGGATGAATCAGCCCCAGCATTTT. Translation gives CASSLWTGMNQPQHF. The rearrangement uses TRBV7-2 and TRBJ1-5, with 8 bases fitting TRBD1. The CDR3 length is 15 residues. Germline V gene sequence: CDR1 SGHTA, CDR2 FQGNSA. V shed 5 bases, J shed 4 bases, and the junction held 7 bases outside the gene matches.